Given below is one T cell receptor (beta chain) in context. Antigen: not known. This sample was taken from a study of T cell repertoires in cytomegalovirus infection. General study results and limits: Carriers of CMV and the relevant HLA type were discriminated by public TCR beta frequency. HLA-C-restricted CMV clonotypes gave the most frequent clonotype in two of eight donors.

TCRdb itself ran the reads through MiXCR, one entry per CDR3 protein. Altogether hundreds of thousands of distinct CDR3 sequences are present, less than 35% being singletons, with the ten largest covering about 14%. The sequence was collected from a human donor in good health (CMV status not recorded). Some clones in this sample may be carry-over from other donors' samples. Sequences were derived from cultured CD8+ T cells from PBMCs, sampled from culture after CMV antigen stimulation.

Written as DNA, the CDR3 is TGTGCCAGCAGCTTAGTTGAGGGAGAGACCCAGTACTTC. It yields the protein CASSLVEGETQYF. The rearrangement uses TRBV7-6 and TRBJ2-5, with a tentative D call TRBD2 (5 bases). This CDR3 comprises 13 residues. Germline V gene data show CDR1 as SGHVS and CDR2 as FNYEAQ. V was trimmed by 1 base and J by 4 bases, leaving 7 bases between them.